This T cell receptor beta chain was sequenced in a study of T cells in localized non-small cell lung cancer. The study's findings and limits: A median of 57 clones ranked among the top 100 in tumor appeared in adjacent lung. The study sequenced only one region of the tumor. As a result, intratumor heterogeneity could not be excluded and remains possible. Clonality peaked in uninvolved adjacent lung rather than tumor.

Atypia-free adjacent lung was sampled at least 2 cm beyond the tumor margin. Produced via immunoSEQ multiplex PCR; TCRdb's table is partial and in-frame only. The sample has fewer than 3,000 clones, around 33% seen once; the top ten hold about 12%. With respect to this clone: What it recognizes is unknown.

The CDR3 contains 13 residues. Germline loops: CDR1 SGHTS, CDR2 YDEGEE. V was clipped by 4 bases and J by 4 bases, with 11 bases between them. The chain carries TRBV5-8 and TRBJ1-1; D gene uncertain. Sequences were derived from normal lung tissue next to the tumor, sampled before any cancer treatment. The TCR sequence derives from a man between 40 and 70 years old with stage I lung adenocarcinoma. Written as DNA, the CDR3 is TGTGCCAGCAGCGCGGGCCCCAGCACTGAAGCTTTCTTT. This gives the protein CASSAGPSTEAFF.